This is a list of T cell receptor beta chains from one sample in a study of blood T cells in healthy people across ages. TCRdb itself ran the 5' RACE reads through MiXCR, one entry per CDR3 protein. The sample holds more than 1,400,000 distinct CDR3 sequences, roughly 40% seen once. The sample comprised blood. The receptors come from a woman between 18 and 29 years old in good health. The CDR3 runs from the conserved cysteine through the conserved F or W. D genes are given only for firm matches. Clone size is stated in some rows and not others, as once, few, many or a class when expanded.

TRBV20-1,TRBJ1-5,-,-,TGCAGTACCTACTCAGGGGTGGGCAATCAGCCCCAGCATTTT,CSTYSGVGNQPQHF
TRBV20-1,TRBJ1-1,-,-,TGCAGTGCAAAGGGGGTGGTTGACACTGAAGCTTTCTTT,CSAKGVVDTEAFF
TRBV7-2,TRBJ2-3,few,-,TGTGCCAGCAGCGGCAGAAGCGCTACAGATACGCAGTATTTT,CASSGRSATDTQYF
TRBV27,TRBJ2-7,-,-,TGTGCCAGCAGTTTATCTGGAGGGGTTTACGAGCAGTACTTC,CASSLSGGVYEQYF
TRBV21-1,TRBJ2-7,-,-,TGTGCCAGCAGGACAGGGGGTTCGCAGTACTTC,CASRTGGSQYF
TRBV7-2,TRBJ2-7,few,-,TGTGCCAGCAGCTTAGCGGCGTATGGTCCCCAGTACTTC,CASSLAAYGPQYF
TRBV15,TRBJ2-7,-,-,TGTGCCACCAGCAGTGAAGGAGCGAGGAGCTCCTACGAGCAGTACTTC,CATSSEGARSSYEQYF
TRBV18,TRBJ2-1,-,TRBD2,TGTGCCAGCTCAGGAGGGACTACCTGGGAGGAGCAGTTCTTC,CASSGGTTWEEQFF
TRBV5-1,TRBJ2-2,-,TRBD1,TGCGCCAGCAGTCAATTGGGACAGACTACCGGGGAGCTGTTTTTT,CASSQLGQTTGELFF
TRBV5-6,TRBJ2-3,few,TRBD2,TGTGCCAGCAGCTTGGTGTTAGCGGGGAAAGGCACGCAGTATTTT,CASSLVLAGKGTQYF